These 25 T cell receptor beta chains were sequenced from one sample in a study of blood T cell repertoires in COVID-19. TCRdb's copy holds only in-frame clones and misses some; the assay was immunoSEQ multiplex PCR. Seen here are about 85,000 clones, around 88% observed once, and the top ten hold around 5%. Sequencing input: peripheral blood. The receptor source for this set is a woman of 80 years or more with acute or convalescent COVID-19.

This chain links TRBV19 with TRBJ1-5; 7 bases align to TRBD1. The CDR3 has 14 residues. Germline V gene data show CDR1 as LNHDA and CDR2 as SQIVND (reference sequence). With V trimmed by 6 bases and J by 3 bases, 5 bases remained unmatched. CDR3 coding DNA: TGTGCCAGTAGGCAGACAGGGCACAATCAGCCCCAGCATTTT. Its protein product is CASRQTGHNQPQHF.

The rearrangement links TRBV27 to TRBJ1-4; the D is unclear. The CDR3 has 15 residues. The germline gives CDR1 MNHEY, CDR2 SMNVEV (reference sequence). Trimming cost V 3 bases and J 6 bases, with 14 bases left between them. In nucleotides, the CDR3 is TGTGCCAGCAGTTTGAGTCCCTTGGGCTATGAAAAACTGTTTTTT. Translating gives CASSLSPLGYEKLFF. The full variable domain, in which reference TRBV27 and TRBJ1-4 provide the parts outside the CDR3, is EAQVTQNPRYLITVTGKKLTVTCSQNMNHEYMSWYRQDPGLGLRQIYYSMNVEVTDKGDVPEGYKVSRKEKRNFPLILESPSPNQTSLYFCASSLSPLGYEKLFFGSGTQLSVL.

The rearrangement uses TRBV6-1 and TRBJ1-3, with D tentatively TRBD1 (5 bases). V was shortened by 1 base and J by 1 base, with 8 bases between the two germline ends. The CDR3 loop spans 15 amino acids. Germline CDR1 and CDR2: MNHNS and SASEGT. CDR3 in DNA: TGTGCCAGCAGTGAAGTGGGGGGTTCTGGAAACACCATATATTTT. The encoded protein is CASSEVGGSGNTIYF.

The chain carries TRBV7-9 and TRBJ1-2, with D possibly matching TRBD1 (6 bases). Germline CDR1 is SEHNR and CDR2 is FQNEAQ (reference sequence). The V end was cut by 6 bases, the J end by 4 bases, with 12 bases between. CDR3 length equals 13 residues. The CDR3 DNA reads TGTGCCAGCAGAGGACAGAGCGGCTATGGCTACACCTTC. Translating gives CASRGQSGYGYTF.

V is TRBV6-6 and J is TRBJ2-3; 9 bases are shared with TRBD2. With 8 bases clipped from V and 3 bases from J, the junction kept 6 bases outside the gene matches. There are 14 residues in the CDR3. The germline CDR1 and CDR2 sequences are MNHNY and SVGAGI (reference sequence). The CDR3 bases are TGTGCCAGCGGTAGTAGCGGGGGAACAGATACGCAGTATTTT. Translating gives CASGSSGGTDTQYF.

This chain connects TRBV27 to TRBJ2-2; D is ambiguous. CDR3 size: 14 residues. Trimming removed 7 bases at V and 5 bases at J, with 14 bases between. The germline V gene encodes CDR1 MNHEY and CDR2 SMNVEV (reference sequence). The CDR3 DNA reads as TGTGCCAGCACGCGGAAAGTTGAAACCGGGGAGCTGTTTTTT. Its protein is CASTRKVETGELFF.

This rearrangement joins TRBV7-2 to TRBJ1-3, with TRBD1 identical over 10 bases. The germline gives CDR1 SGHTA, CDR2 FQGNSA. The CDR3 contains 17 residues. V was pared by 2 bases and J by 7 bases, with 11 bases of the junction left unmatched. The CDR3 nucleotides are TGTGCCAGCAGCTTATTTCCGGGACAGGGGAGTGAGAACACCATATATTTT. Its protein product is CASSLFPGQGSENTIYF. Full variable domain (missing parts from reference TRBV7-2 and TRBJ1-3): GAGVSQSPSNKVTEKGKDVELRCDPISGHTALYWYRQSLGQGLEFLIYFQGNSAPDKSGLPSDRFSAERTGGSVSTLTIQRTQQEDSAVYLCASSLFPGQGSENTIYFGEGSWLTVV.

The chain employs TRBV6-2 or TRBV6-3 and TRBJ1-1; TRBD1 is a possible D gene (6 bases). The CDR3 contains 16 residues. Germline assignment: CDR1 MNHEY and CDR2 SVGEGT. V was shortened by 2 bases and J by 7 bases, with 20 bases between the two germline ends. This CDR3 is CASSYGKTTGRVEAFF. In nucleotides, the CDR3 is TGTGCCAGCAGTTACGGGAAGACAACAGGGCGGGTTGAAGCTTTCTTT.

This rearrangement joins TRBV5-1 to TRBJ1-1; D might be TRBD1 (5 bases). The length of the CDR3 is 14 residues. The germline V and J ends were trimmed by 4 bases and 1 base, with 11 bases remaining between them. Per the germline V gene, CDR1 is SGHRS and CDR2 is YFSETQ. The CDR3, as DNA: TGCGCCAGCAGCCCGGGACTGACGAACACTGAAGCTTTCTTT. Its protein product is CASSPGLTNTEAFF.

The rearrangement links TRBV28 to TRBJ2-7; D perhaps matches TRBD2 (6 bases). CDR3 length equals 15 residues. CDR1 is MDHEN and CDR2 is SYDVKM in the germline V gene. Between the trimmed V and J ends, which lost 3 bases and 5 bases, there was a span of 17 bases. CDR3 sequence (DNA): TGTGCCAGCAGTTTGGAACCGGGACTCAAAAACGAGCAGTACTTC. Its protein product is CASSLEPGLKNEQYF.

V and J are TRBV2 and TRBJ2-3; perhaps TRBD2 as D (6 bases). Germline V gene lookup returns CDR1 SNHLY and CDR2 FYNNEI. There are 14 residues in the CDR3. V was clipped by 0 bases and J by 6 bases, with 10 bases between them. The CDR3 is CASSEAGGMDTQYF. CDR3 in DNA: TGTGCCAGCAGTGAAGCGGGAGGAATGGATACGCAGTATTTT.

V is TRBV29-1 and J is TRBJ2-3; perhaps TRBD1 as D (6 bases). Per germline, CDR1 SQVTM and CDR2 ANQGSEA. V shed 6 bases and J shed 4 bases, with 8 bases lying between them. The CDR3 is 11 residues long. CDR3 loop: CSVSGADTQYF. The DNA of the CDR3 is TGCAGCGTCTCAGGGGCAGATACGCAGTATTTT.

This clone was detected a few times. J is TRBJ2-7 and V is TRBV4-2, with D possibly matching TRBD1 (6 bases). This CDR3 region has 14 residues. Per the germline V gene, CDR1 is LGHNA and CDR2 is YNFKEQ. Trimming shortened V by 4 bases and J by 0 bases, and 10 bases separated the two germline ends. The CDR3 here is CASSPRDNSYEQYF. The CDR3 nucleotides are TGTGCCAGCAGCCCCCGGGACAACTCCTACGAGCAGTACTTC.

This rearrangement joins TRBV6-5 to TRBJ2-7; 8 positions match TRBD2. This CDR3 is built from 16 residues. CDR1 and CDR2 (germline): MNHEY, SVGAGI. With V trimmed by 0 bases and J by 0 bases, 4 bases remained unmatched. Written as DNA, the CDR3 is TGTGCCAGCAGTTACTCCGGGGGGGTCCCCTCCTACGAGCAGTACTTC. Translating gives CASSYSGGVPSYEQYF.

This chain joins TRBV15 and TRBJ1-6, with D perhaps TRBD1 (6 bases). Per the germline V gene, CDR1 is LNHNV and CDR2 is YYDKDF (reference sequence). The CDR3 has 17 residues. V lost 5 bases, J lost 2 bases, and 16 bases lay in between. CDR3 bases: TGTGCCACCAGCGGGTCCCAACAGGGCCCCTATAATTCACCCCTCCACTTT. This translates into CATSGSQQGPYNSPLHF.

The V call is TRBV5-5, the J call TRBJ1-2, with D tentatively TRBD1 (6 bases). The CDR3 is made up of 16 amino acids. V lost 0 bases and J lost 0, with 12 bases in between. The germline CDR1 and CDR2 sequences are SGHKS and YYEKEE (reference sequence). CDR3 DNA sequence: TGTGCCAGCAGCTTGGTCAGGGGCGCCACTAACTATGGCTACACCTTC. This translates into CASSLVRGATNYGYTF.

The CDR3 DNA reads TGTGCCAGCAGTTTAGTCGATGAGCAGTTCTTC. Protein product: CASSLVDEQFF. This chain joins TRBV12-3 or TRBV12-4 and TRBJ2-1; D is unresolved. The CDR3 contains 11 residues. V was shortened by 1 base and J by 8 bases, with 3 bases between the two germline ends.

This clone appeared once. The chain has TRBV7-9 and TRBJ2-7, with TRBD2 as a possible D gene (5 bases). With 0 bases removed from V and 0 bases from J, the gap between germline ends came to 12 bases. Germline lookup yields CDR1 SEHNR and CDR2 FQNEAQ (reference sequence). CDR3 size: 16 residues. The CDR3 region is CASSLAVGVSSYEQYF. The CDR3 nucleotides read TGTGCCAGCAGCTTAGCGGTGGGAGTTAGCTCCTACGAGCAGTACTTC.

The sample holds a few counts of this clone. This chain joins TRBV19 and TRBJ2-5, with D perhaps TRBD2 (5 bases). CDR1 and CDR2 (germline): LNHDA, SQIVND (reference sequence). The CDR3 covers 16 residues. Trimming removed 3 bases at V and 2 bases at J, with 16 bases between. The CDR3 DNA reads as TGTGCCAGTAGTATGGGAGCGCAGGCCTTGCAAGAGACCCAGTACTTC. Amino acids: CASSMGAQALQETQYF.

The V gene is TRBV2, the J gene TRBJ1-4, with 11 bases identical to TRBD1. In germline, CDR1 is SNHLY, CDR2 FYNNEI. CDR3 length: 15 residues. Trimming took 8 bases from V and 4 from J; bases not matched to a gene: 6. DNA for the CDR3: TGTGCCAGCGGGGGACAGGGGGTTATTAATGAAAAACTGTTTTTT. Translated: CASGGQGVINEKLFF.

This clone was counted once. This rearrangement joins TRBV7-8 to TRBJ1-1; 8 bases fit TRBD1. After removal of 5 bases from V and 11 bases from J, the junction contained 13 bases not matched to a gene. The length of the CDR3 is 14 residues. The V gene's germline CDR1 is SGHVS and CDR2 FQNEAQ. The CDR3 region is CASSHPGQGRFAFF. The CDR3 DNA reads TGTGCCAGCAGCCACCCTGGACAGGGACGGTTCGCTTTCTTT.

V usage is TRBV10-3 and J usage is TRBJ2-1; no clear D. The V gene's germline CDR1 is ENHRY and CDR2 SYGVKD. V lost 3 bases, J lost 2 bases, and 11 bases lay in between. The CDR3 contains 15 residues. As DNA, the CDR3 is TGTGCCATCAGTGAAGGCTCCGACACCTACAATGAGCAGTTCTTC. As protein: CAISEGSDTYNEQFF.

A single count supports this clone. The chain joins TRBV5-1 to TRBJ2-2; TRBD1 agrees at 8 bases. The CDR3 runs to 14 residues. V lost 4 bases to trimming and J lost 1 base; unmatched junction nucleotides: 0. CDR1 is SGHRS, CDR2 YFSETQ, per germline. For the CDR3, the DNA is TGCGCCAGCAGCGACAGGGGGAACACCGGGGAGCTGTTTTTT. This sequence encodes CASSDRGNTGELFF.

The V and J genes are TRBV5-5 and TRBJ1-1; tentative D call: TRBD1 (6 bases). Germline CDR1 SGHKS, CDR2 YYEKEE (reference sequence). CDR3 length: 12 residues. The ends were cut back, 3 bases at V and 11 bases at J, with 14 bases in the middle. This chain's CDR3 is CASSSKGTTAFF. The CDR3 DNA reads as TGTGCCAGCAGCTCGAAGGGGACAACCGCTTTCTTT.

The chain recombines TRBV10-3 with TRBJ1-1; 7 bases map to TRBD1. The length of the CDR3 is 16 residues. Germline values: CDR1 ENHRY, CDR2 SYGVKD. V dropped 6 bases and J dropped 0; count of bases not matched to a gene: 10. The CDR3 reads CAIRRDSPTMNTEAFF. CDR3 bases: TGTGCCATCAGAAGGGACAGCCCTACCATGAACACTGAAGCTTTCTTT.